Below are 32 T cell receptor beta chains sequenced from a single sample in a study of cytomegalovirus exposure and HLA in healthy donors. PCR involved 60 Vbeta and 13 Jbeta primers. The repertoire was sequenced with immunoSEQ multiplex PCR; TCRdb's copy has only in-frame clones and lacks some. The sample contains roughly 93,000 clones, around three quarters of which appear only once. The sequencing input was PBMCs. The origin of the receptors is a human donor in good health.

The CDR3 DNA sequence: TGTGCCAGCAGTGAGTCCGGGGGCACCGGGGAGCTGTTTTTT. It yields the protein CASSESGGTGELFF. This chain links TRBV6-1 with TRBJ2-2, with D perhaps TRBD2 (6 bases). Germline assignment: CDR1 MNHNS and CDR2 SASEGT. CDR3 length: 14 amino acids. Trimming removed 3 bases at V and 4 bases at J, with 9 bases between.

The genes are TRBV13 and TRBJ2-2, with D tentatively TRBD1 (6 bases). The CDR3 covers 16 residues. The germline V and J ends were trimmed by 6 bases and 1 base, with 15 bases remaining between them. The germline V gene has CDR1 PRHDT and CDR2 FYEKMQ (reference sequence). The CDR3 sequence: CASRLDSELNTGELFF. The CDR3 bases are TGTGCCAGCAGGCTGGACAGTGAGTTGAACACCGGGGAGCTGTTTTTT.

This sequence joins TRBV2 and TRBJ1-1, with D possibly TRBD1 on 6 matching bases. This CDR3 has 17 amino acids. The V end lost 0 bases, the J end lost 3 bases, and 17 bases lay between the germline ends. Germline CDR1 is SNHLY and CDR2 is FYNNEI. The CDR3 here is CASSEARARGRDTEAFF. CDR3 sequence (DNA): TGTGCCAGCAGTGAAGCTAGGGCCAGGGGAAGGGACACTGAAGCTTTCTTT.

The V gene is TRBV7-6, the J gene TRBJ1-1, with D tentatively TRBD1 (5 bases). The CDR3 extends over 13 amino acids. V lost 5 bases and J 5 bases, leaving 12 bases between the germline ends. Looked up from germline, CDR1 is SGHVS and CDR2 is FNYEAQ. Here the CDR3 DNA reads TGTGCCAGCAGCCCCAAGGAGGGGACTGAAGCTTTCTTT. Translation: CASSPKEGTEAFF.

The count of this clone is one. This rearrangement joins TRBV5-1 to TRBJ2-5, with TRBD2 identical over 12 bases. There are 16 residues in the CDR3. With V trimmed by 1 base and J by 4 bases, 5 bases remained unmatched. The germline V gene encodes CDR1 SGHRS and CDR2 YFSETQ. The CDR3 is CASSLQGLAGLETQYF. As DNA, the CDR3 is TGCGCCAGCAGCTTGCAAGGACTAGCGGGGTTAGAGACCCAGTACTTC.

The CDR3, as DNA: TGTGCCAGTAGTATCGGGGAGGGTTGGACCGGGGAGCTGTTTTTT. Translated: CASSIGEGWTGELFF. The chain couples TRBV19 to TRBJ2-2, with 7 bases identical to TRBD2. Germline assignment: CDR1 LNHDA and CDR2 SQIVND (reference sequence). The CDR3 length is 15 residues. The V gene end was trimmed by 3 bases and the J gene end by 5 bases; junction bases not matched to a gene: 6.

The chain links TRBV5-1 to TRBJ2-7; 8 positions agree with TRBD2. The CDR3 has 14 amino acids. The J segment lost 2 bases and the V segment lost 4 bases, leaving 5 bases of the junction unmatched. Germline V gene sequence: CDR1 SGHRS, CDR2 YFSETQ. This CDR3 reads CASSPGLETYEQYF. The CDR3 DNA is TGCGCCAGCAGCCCGGGACTAGAGACCTACGAGCAGTACTTC.

A single count supports this clone. The chain is built from TRBV11-2 and TRBJ2-1; 7 bases fit TRBD2. The V gene's germline CDR1 is SGHAT and CDR2 FQNNGV. CDR3 length: 12 amino acids. The V gene end was trimmed by 4 bases and the J gene end by 10 bases; junction bases not matched to a gene: 4. CDR3 bases: TGTGCCAGCAGCTCCTGGGACTACGAGCAGTTCTTC. It codes for CASSSWDYEQFF.

CDR3: CASSEPSPTGNTEAFF. DNA of the CDR3: TGCGCCAGCAGTGAGCCCAGTCCGACAGGTAACACTGAAGCTTTCTTT. This chain links TRBV10-1 with TRBJ1-1, with TRBD1 as a possible D gene (6 bases). The CDR3 is made up of 16 amino acids. CDR1 and CDR2 from the germline V gene are WNHNN and SYGVQD (reference sequence). V lost 2 bases and J lost 2, with 15 bases in between.

The chain has TRBV30 and TRBJ1-6; 9 bases match TRBD1. V lost 7 bases to trimming and J lost 10 bases; unmatched junction nucleotides: 8. The CDR3 length is 13 residues. From germline, CDR1 is GTSNPN and CDR2 SVGIG (reference sequence). CDR3 nucleotides: TGTGCCTACAAACAGGGGGCGAGGTCACCCCTCCACTTT. It codes for CAYKQGARSPLHF.

The rearrangement uses TRBV10-3 and TRBJ2-7; 8 bases align to TRBD1. CDR3 length: 15 residues. CDR1 and CDR2 (germline): ENHRY, SYGVKD. Losses at the gene ends were 0 bases for V and 2 bases for J; bases not matched to a gene: 3. The CDR3 sequence: CAISESGTGPYEQYF. The DNA of the CDR3 is TGTGCCATCAGTGAGTCCGGGACAGGCCCCTACGAGCAGTACTTC.

The chain couples TRBV6-1 to TRBJ1-6, with a possible D match to TRBD1 (5 bases). The length of the CDR3 is 16 residues. Between the trimmed V and J ends, which lost 1 base and 6 bases, there was a span of 13 bases. Per germline, CDR1 MNHNS and CDR2 SASEGT. This chain's CDR3 is CASSEVVTGVNSPLHF. Here the CDR3 DNA reads TGTGCCAGCAGTGAAGTAGTAACAGGCGTTAATTCACCCCTCCACTTT.

The chain combines TRBV6-4 with TRBJ1-1, with TRBD1 matching 8 bases. The CDR3 length is 12 residues. V lost 10 bases, J lost 4 bases, and 5 bases stayed unmatched. CDR1 and CDR2 from the germline V gene are MRHNA and SNTAGT. The CDR3 here is CATGQGSTEAFF. CDR3 in DNA: TGTGCCACAGGACAGGGTTCCACTGAAGCTTTCTTT.

The rearrangement uses TRBV19 and TRBJ2-6; a possible D gene is TRBD1 (5 bases). Germline CDR1 and CDR2: LNHDA and SQIVND (reference sequence). Trimming took 6 bases from V and 2 from J, leaving 23 bases between them. The CDR3 spans 19 residues. CDR3 DNA: TGTGCCAGTAGCAAACGTTCCCAGGGTCCCCTCGCTGGGGCCAACGTCCTGACTTTC. It encodes CASSKRSQGPLAGANVLTF.

The chain recombines TRBV19 with TRBJ1-1; no definite D call. CDR3 length: 14 residues. V lost 6 bases and J 1 base, leaving 12 bases between the germline ends. Germline CDR1 reads LNHDA; CDR2 reads SQIVND (reference sequence). The CDR3 nucleotides are TGTGCCAGTAGGACCGGACGGGGGAACACTGAAGCTTTCTTT. Translating gives CASRTGRGNTEAFF.

The V call is TRBV30, the J call TRBJ2-1; 8 bases map to TRBD2. This CDR3 spans 17 amino acids. CDR1 is GTSNPN and CDR2 is SVGIG in the germline V gene (reference sequence). Trimming cost V 3 bases and J 5 bases; bases outside gene matches: 15. CDR3 DNA: TGTGCCTGGAGAAGCACTGAGCGGGAGCCGCGGCACAATGAGCAGTTCTTC. As protein: CAWRSTEREPRHNEQFF.

The chain employs TRBV5-6 and TRBJ2-2; 10 nucleotides align to TRBD2. The V and J ends lost 4 bases and 0 bases, in that order; junction bases with no gene match: 3. The CDR3 covers 16 residues. Germline loops: CDR1 SGHDT, CDR2 YYEEEE. The CDR3 bases are TGTGCCAGCAGCCAAGGACTAGCGGCGAACACCGGGGAGCTGTTTTTT. It yields the protein CASSQGLAANTGELFF.

The chain recombines TRBV18 with TRBJ1-2, with TRBD1 identical over 7 bases. The CDR3 totals 13 residues. Germline trimming cut 4 bases from V and 5 bases from J; bases unmatched to any gene: 4. Germline CDR1 and CDR2: KGHSH and LQKENI. The CDR3 spells CASSQTTGYGYTF. The DNA for the CDR3 is TGTGCCAGCTCACAAACGACAGGGTATGGCTACACCTTC.

This clone was detected a few times. The genes are TRBV4-3 and TRBJ2-1, with a weak D call TRBD2 (5 bases). Trimming stripped 4 bases from V and 6 bases from J, with 13 bases between. The CDR3 contains 14 residues. Germline loops: CDR1 LGHNA, CDR2 YSLEER. The CDR3 loop is CASSLSGGSNEQFF. The CDR3 nucleotides read TGCGCCAGCAGCCTATCTGGAGGTTCCAATGAGCAGTTCTTC.

V gene TRBV10-1 combines with J gene TRBJ1-1, with 7 bases fitting TRBD1. This CDR3 region has 14 residues. Looked up from germline, CDR1 is WNHNN and CDR2 is SYGVQD (reference sequence). V was clipped by 4 bases and J by 4 bases; unmatched bases: 6. Written as DNA, the CDR3 is TGCGCCAGCAGTGTGGGCCCAGGGGGCACTGAAGCTTTCTTT. It translates to CASSVGPGGTEAFF.

The genes are TRBV19 and TRBJ1-1; TRBD1 agrees at 10 bases. The CDR3 is 16 amino acids. From germline, CDR1 is LNHDA and CDR2 SQIVND (reference sequence). The J segment lost 1 base and the V segment lost 4 bases, leaving 6 bases of the junction unmatched. The CDR3 sequence is CASSTRTGGGNTEAFF. In nucleotides, the CDR3 is TGTGCCAGTAGTACCCGGACAGGGGGTGGGAACACTGAAGCTTTCTTT.

The rearrangement joins TRBV4-3 to TRBJ2-7; 13 positions match TRBD2. The CDR3 runs to 16 residues. Trimming took 2 bases from V and 4 from J; bases not matched to a gene: 5. The germline V gene has CDR1 LGHNA and CDR2 YSLEER. The CDR3: CASSQSGLAGVYEQYF. The CDR3 DNA sequence: TGCGCCAGCAGCCAATCCGGACTAGCGGGAGTGTACGAGCAGTACTTC.

The rearrangement joins TRBV2 to TRBJ1-4; 7 nucleotides align to TRBD1. The ends lost 7 bases at V and 4 bases at J; junction bases unmatched: 6. This CDR3 comprises 14 residues. Germline CDR1 is SNHLY and CDR2 is FYNNEI. CDR3 coding DNA: TGTGCCAGCACTATGGACAGGAGTAATGAAAAACTGTTTTTT. Translated, it gives CASTMDRSNEKLFF. The complete variable domain, with remaining parts taken from reference TRBV2 and TRBJ1-4, reads EPEVTQTPSHQVTQMGQEVILRCVPISNHLYFYWYRQILGQKVEFLVSFYNNEISEKSEIFDDQFSVERPDGSNFTLKIRSTKLEDSAMYFCASTMDRSNEKLFFGSGTQLSVL.

The chain couples TRBV5-1 to TRBJ2-2; TRBD1 matches at 8 bases. Germline CDR1 is SGHRS and CDR2 is YFSETQ. J gave up 2 bases and V 0 bases, and 9 bases lay outside the gene matches. There are 18 residues in the CDR3. For the CDR3, the DNA is TGCGCCAGCAGCTTGGGGACAGGGTCTTATACAAACACCGGGGAGCTGTTTTTT. It encodes CASSLGTGSYTNTGELFF. Supplemented by reference TRBV5-1 and TRBJ2-2, the full variable domain reads KAGVTQTPRYLIKTRGQQVTLSCSPISGHRSVSWYQQTPGQGLQFLFEYFSETQRNKGNFPGRFSGRQFSNSRSEMNVSTLELGDSALYLCASSLGTGSYTNTGELFFGEGSRLTVL.

The V call is TRBV18, the J call TRBJ1-6; maybe TRBD1 (5 bases). This CDR3 is built from 13 residues. CDR1 KGHSH and CDR2 LQKENI come from the germline V gene. V was pared by 4 bases and J by 8 bases, with 9 bases between. CDR3 coding DNA: TGTGCCAGCTCACTACAGGTTGATTCACCCCTCCACTTT. Translating it yields CASSLQVDSPLHF.

This chain connects TRBV4-3 to TRBJ2-7; 8 nucleotides line up with TRBD1. The length of the CDR3 is 14 residues. Germline V gene data show CDR1 as LGHNA and CDR2 as YSLEER. V dropped 1 base and J dropped 6; count of bases not matched to a gene: 5. The CDR3 bases are TGCGCCAGCAGCCAAGGAGACAGGGGTTCCGAGCAGTACTTC. Residues: CASSQGDRGSEQYF.

The gene calls are TRBV5-6 and TRBJ1-1; TRBD1 aligns across 7 bases. The CDR3 consists of 15 residues. Germline assignment: CDR1 SGHDT and CDR2 YYEEEE. Unmatched junction bases numbered 8, after V lost 5 bases and J lost 1 base. This CDR3 is CASRPTGAWNTEAFF. For the CDR3, the DNA is TGTGCCAGCAGGCCAACAGGGGCCTGGAACACTGAAGCTTTCTTT.

Concerning this clone itself: It is likely a read error, because the conserved phenylalanine at the end of the CDR3 is missing. The J gene is TRBJ2-7, the V gene TRBV5-5, with 7 nucleotides matching TRBD2. Per germline, CDR1 SGHKS and CDR2 YYEKEE (reference sequence). V shed 0 bases, J shed 7 bases, and the junction held 10 bases outside the gene matches. The CDR3 sequence is 15 residues long. CDR3 in DNA: TGTGCCAGCAGCTTGGGGGGCCACCGGGGAGGGGAGCAGTACCTC. This encodes CASSLGGHRGGEQYL.

The chain recombines TRBV18 with TRBJ2-1; 11 bases map to TRBD2. The CDR3 is 15 amino acids. The J segment lost 9 bases and the V segment lost 1 base, leaving 5 bases of the junction unmatched. CDR1 KGHSH and CDR2 LQKENI come from the germline V gene. The CDR3 loop reads CASSPQVLAGGEQFF. The CDR3 DNA sequence: TGTGCCAGCTCACCACAAGTCCTAGCGGGAGGTGAGCAGTTCTTC.

V usage is TRBV19 and J usage is TRBJ2-7; 8 bases map to TRBD2. Looked up from germline, CDR1 is LNHDA and CDR2 is SQIVND (reference sequence). This CDR3 spans 14 amino acids. Trimming removed 1 base from V and 1 base from J; junction bases left unmatched: 0. The CDR3 DNA follows: TGTGCCAGTAGTATAGCTAGCGGGTCCTACGAGCAGTACTTC. Protein product: CASSIASGSYEQYF.

This chain joins TRBV7-9 and TRBJ2-7; weak D call: TRBD2 (5 bases). Trimming removed 2 bases at V and 0 bases at J, with 11 bases between. The CDR3 totals 15 residues. CDR1 is SEHNR, CDR2 FQNEAQ, per germline (reference sequence). The DNA of the CDR3 is TGTGCCAGCAGCTTAAAGGAGGCCAGCTCCTACGAGCAGTACTTC. It codes for CASSLKEASSYEQYF.

This chain connects TRBV6-6 to TRBJ2-2; TRBD2 matches 7 bases. Germline trimming cut 8 bases from V and 4 bases from J; bases unmatched to any gene: 7. Germline V gene sequence: CDR1 MNHNY, CDR2 SVGAGI (reference sequence). There are 14 residues in the CDR3. The DNA for the CDR3 is TGTGCCAGCTTAGGGCTAGCGGCCACCGGGGAGCTGTTTTTT. Protein sequence: CASLGLAATGELFF.